The clone carrying this T cell receptor beta chain was observed a handful of times. The antigen remains undetermined. Individual cDNA molecules received unique molecular identifiers during library preparation. MiXCR was run by TCRdb on the 5' RACE reads, yielding one entry per CDR3 protein. The sample records around 99,000 distinct CDR3 sequences, roughly 15% being singletons. These data come from a study of early T cells in non-severe SARS-CoV-2 infection. At the level of the study: RNA in bulk from unsorted whole blood was sequenced, and chains were unpaired.

CDR3 length: 13 residues. The germline V and J ends were trimmed by 6 bases and 0 bases, with 8 bases remaining between them. Study-wide results and limits: Database matching using VDJdb favored anti-spike CD8 responses, with private and CD4 specificities left missing.

The chain recombines TRBV12-3 or TRBV12-4 with TRBJ1-1; no reliable D call. The specimen comprised whole blood, sampled at baseline. The sequence derives from an adult who was a healthcare worker with PCR-confirmed SARS-CoV-2 infection or an uninfected control (not recorded which). CDR3 amino acids: CASSHGVNTEAFF. The CDR3 DNA follows: TGTGCCAGCAGCCACGGGGTGAACACTGAAGCTTTCTTT.